Below, 30 T cell receptor beta chains from the same sample are listed, as sequenced in a study of kidney transplant recipient with SARS-CoV-2 infection. TCRdb called the reads again in MiXCR, with one record for every CDR3 protein. The table lists under 250,000 distinct CDR3 sequences, 29% of them singletons. Sequences were derived from a blood sample, sampled at baseline and around day 110 from a kidney transplant recipient. The receptors originated from a male patient aged 30 to 40 who had COVID-19 and was a kidney transplant recipient. Some T cells may possibly be graft donor cells.

This clonotype was detected many times. The chain recombines TRBV7-4 with TRBJ1-2, with unresolved D. CDR1 SGHVT and CDR2 SQSDAQ come from the germline V gene. The CDR3 has 17 amino acids. The V gene lost 4 bases and the J gene lost 4 bases, with 22 bases spanning the gap. CDR3 coding DNA: TGTGCCAGCAGCTATTTTACTTCAGCTCGAAAGACCTATGGCTACACCTTC. Translating gives CASSYFTSARKTYGYTF.

This clonotype was seen at least ten times. This chain links TRBV5-1 with TRBJ1-2; unclear D gene. The V and J ends lost 5 bases and 4 bases respectively, with 21 bases between them. CDR1 is SGHRS and CDR2 is YFSETQ in the germline V gene. This CDR3 spans 16 amino acids. The CDR3 loop is CASRNESVRKTYGYTF. In DNA, the CDR3 is TGCGCCAGCAGAAACGAATCGGTTCGAAAGACCTATGGCTACACCTTC.

This chain links TRBV2 with TRBJ2-5; the D gene is possibly TRBD2 (6 bases). The CDR3 extends over 12 amino acids. V dropped 11 bases and J dropped 5 bases, with 15 bases sitting between them. CDR1 and CDR2 from the germline V gene are SNHLY and FYNNEI. The CDR3 is CAGGMAGETQYF. CDR3 DNA: TGTGCCGGCGGGATGGCAGGGGAGACCCAGTACTTC.

This clonotype was counted only a few times. The V and J genes are TRBV2 and TRBJ2-3, with D perhaps TRBD2 (6 bases). The germline gives CDR1 SNHLY, CDR2 FYNNEI. CDR3 length: 12 residues. Trimming removed 6 bases at V and 2 bases at J, with 6 bases between. The CDR3 region has the DNA TGTGCCAGCAGACTAGCCACAGATACGCAGTATTTT. This gives the protein CASRLATDTQYF.

In the case of this clonotype: It may be a read error: a sequence one base away is much more abundant. V is TRBV12-3 or TRBV12-4 and J is TRBJ1-2; D uncertain. The CDR3 sequence is 17 residues long. V lost 3 bases to trimming and J lost 4 bases, with 21 bases between them. CDR3 protein: CASSFGLSFRKTYGYTF. CDR3 bases: TGTGCCAGCAGTTTCGGCCTCAGCTTCCGAAAGACCTATGGCTACACCTTC.

The genes are TRBV21-1 and TRBJ2-3; the table's TRBD1 call for D was not verified on the DNA. TRBV21-1 is a recognized pseudogene. There are 23 residues in the CDR3. The CDR3 protein is CASSAPGPDRAPHFTKYTDTQYF. The DNA for the CDR3 is TGTGCCAGCAGCGCCCCTGGGCCTGACAGGGCGCCCCATTTCACGAAATACACAGATACGCAGTATTTT.

This clonotype has a count of ten or more. The chain has TRBV7-4 and TRBJ1-2; no reliable D call. In germline, CDR1 is SGHVT, CDR2 SQSDAQ. The CDR3 runs 17 residues. With 5 bases removed from V and 4 bases from J, the gap between germline ends came to 23 bases. This CDR3 is CASSHTPSARKTYGYTF. The CDR3, as DNA: TGTGCCAGCAGCCATACTCCTTCAGCTCGAAAGACCTATGGCTACACCTTC.

A note on this clonotype: A much larger clone is a single base away; this may be a read error. The chain recombines TRBV3-1 with TRBJ2-5; D may be TRBD2 (5 bases). The CDR3 consists of 17 residues. Germline V lookup: CDR1 LGHDT, CDR2 YNNKEL (reference sequence). CDR3 sequence reads: CAGSGRTPISFSETQYF. Here the CDR3 DNA reads TGTGCCGGCAGCGGCCGCACTCCCATTTCTTTCTCTGAGACCCAGTACTTC.

There are many counts of this clonotype. The chain combines TRBV19 with TRBJ2-7, with a possible D match to TRBD2 (5 bases). V lost 4 bases and J 2 bases, leaving 12 bases between the germline ends. CDR1 LNHDA and CDR2 SQIVND come from the germline V gene (reference sequence). This CDR3 spans 14 amino acids. This CDR3 reads CASSTQLAAYEQYF. CDR3 nucleotides: TGTGCCAGTAGTACGCAGCTAGCCGCCTACGAGCAGTACTTC.

In this sample, this clonotype turned up a few times. V usage is TRBV20-1 and J usage is TRBJ2-2; D is undetermined. This CDR3 spans 13 amino acids. CDR1 is DFQATT and CDR2 is SNEGSKA in the germline V gene (reference sequence). V was cut by 6 bases and J by 4 bases, with 12 bases left in between. In nucleotides, the CDR3 is TGCAGTGCCACACAGTCGATCACCGGGGAGCTGTTTTTT. It encodes CSATQSITGELFF.

To note about this clonotype: One base away lies a much larger clone, so this may be a sequencing read error. The CDR3 protein is CASNLVGMNTEAFF. The CDR3 DNA follows: TGCGCCAGCAACTTGGTAGGGATGAACACTGAAGCTTTCTTT. The chain carries TRBV5-1 and TRBJ1-1, with D hard to call. The germline gives CDR1 SGHRS, CDR2 YFSETQ. This CDR3 is built from 14 residues.

As for this clonotype: One junction end disagrees with the germline gene, perhaps due to a read error. This chain uses TRBV19 with TRBJ2-2, with 8 positions matching TRBD1. The CDR3 loop spans 16 amino acids. Per germline, CDR1 LNHDA and CDR2 SQIVND (reference sequence). This CDR3 is CANSSGQGRDTGELFF. DNA of the CDR3: TGTGCCAATAGTTCTGGACAGGGAAGGGACACCGGGGAGCTGTTTTTT.

This clonotype was detected ten times or more. The chain recombines TRBV15 with TRBJ1-4; no definite D call. CDR1 and CDR2 (germline): LNHNV, YYDKDF (reference sequence). The germline V and J ends were trimmed by 0 bases and 7 bases, with 12 bases remaining between them. The length of the CDR3 is 15 residues. The DNA of the CDR3 is TGTGCCACCAGCAGAGAAACTGAAGCGGGTGAAAAACTGTTTTTT. Translation gives CATSRETEAGEKLFF. The entire variable domain, with the rest obtained from reference TRBV15 and TRBJ1-4, is as follows: DAMVIQNPRYQVTQFGKPVTLSCSQTLNHNVMYWYQQKSSQAPKLLFHYYDKDFNNEADTPDNFQSRRPNTSFCFLDIRSPGLGDTAMYLCATSRETEAGEKLFFGSGTQLSVL.

The sample holds many counts of this clonotype. This chain uses TRBV19 with TRBJ1-3; perhaps TRBD1 as D (6 bases). V lost 6 bases and J lost 2, with 11 bases in between. In germline, CDR1 is LNHDA, CDR2 SQIVND (reference sequence). The length of the CDR3 is 14 residues. The CDR3 DNA reads TGTGCCAGTAGGAGAAAGGGGGCTGGAAACACCATATATTTT. This sequence encodes CASRRKGAGNTIYF.

This clonotype has at least ten counts. This chain links TRBV3-1 with TRBJ2-2; D unresolved. The germline CDR1 and CDR2 sequences are LGHDT and YNNKEL (reference sequence). The V end lost 5 bases, the J end lost 8 bases, and 27 bases lay between the germline ends. The CDR3 is 18 residues long. The CDR3 bases are TGTGCCAGCAGCGAACCGCGTCCCATTTCAGGCTTGACTGGGGAGCTGTTTTTT. It specifies CASSEPRPISGLTGELFF.

This clonotype was detected a few times. V is TRBV29-1 and J is TRBJ1-1, with a weak D call TRBD1 (6 bases). This CDR3 has 13 residues. Germline V gene data show CDR1 as SQVTM and CDR2 as ANQGSEA. Trimming pared 7 bases from V and 1 base from J, leaving 13 bases between. The CDR3 protein is CSGVQGKNTEAFF. The CDR3 bases are TGCAGCGGTGTACAGGGTAAGAACACTGAAGCTTTCTTT.

In regard to this clonotype: It is likely a read error: a sequence one base away is far more abundant. The chain couples TRBV11-1 to TRBJ2-4; D unclear. The CDR3 length is 17 residues. Germline V CDR1 and CDR2: SGHAT, FQDESV (reference sequence). The CDR3 DNA is TGTGCCAGCAGCGAACTCAGTAAGGCTGGAAAGACCTATGGCTGCACCTTC. This sequence encodes CASSELSKAGKTYGCTF.

This clonotype was seen ten or more times. J is TRBJ2-2 and V is TRBV28; D remains ambiguous. The CDR3 length is 15 residues. Deletions cut 5 bases from V and 1 base from J, with 11 bases between. The germline V gene encodes CDR1 MDHEN and CDR2 SYDVKM. For the CDR3, the DNA is TGTGCCAGCAGTCCCACAACGGAGAACACCGGGGAGCTGTTTTTT. This sequence encodes CASSPTTENTGELFF.

In this sample, this clonotype turned up many times. The CDR3 reads CASSSSFGSYNEQFF. CDR3 nucleotide sequence: TGTGCCAGCAGCTCTAGCTTCGGTTCCTACAATGAGCAGTTCTTC. The chain is built from TRBV7-6 and TRBJ2-1; a possible D gene is TRBD2 (5 bases). V dropped 4 bases and J dropped 1 base, with 11 bases sitting between them. The CDR3 has 15 residues. CDR1 is SGHVS and CDR2 is FNYEAQ in the germline V gene.

This clonotype was observed a handful of times. CDR3 residues: CSTNRGGHEKLFF. CDR3 nucleotides: TGCAGTACGAACCGAGGGGGACATGAAAAACTGTTTTTT. The J gene is TRBJ1-4, the V gene TRBV20-1; a weak D match, TRBD1 (6 bases). The length of the CDR3 is 13 residues. Germline V CDR1 and CDR2: DFQATT, SNEGSKA (reference sequence). V was pared by 8 bases and J by 6 bases, with 16 bases between.

This clonotype was found a few times. The chain couples TRBV19 to TRBJ2-6; D gene unclear. Trimming stripped 5 bases from V and 4 bases from J, with 12 bases between. The CDR3 runs 15 residues. Per the germline V gene, CDR1 is LNHDA and CDR2 is SQIVND (reference sequence). The CDR3 DNA reads TGTGCCAGTAGTCTCACATATGCGGGGGCCAACGTCCTGACTTTC. It specifies CASSLTYAGANVLTF.

This clonotype has ten or more counts. This chain links TRBV10-3 with TRBJ2-7; no firm D call. Germline V gives CDR1 ENHRY, CDR2 SYGVKD. The length of the CDR3 is 12 residues. The V end was cut by 6 bases, the J end by 0 bases, with 6 bases between. The CDR3 DNA sequence: TGTGCCATCAGCTTATCCTCCTACGAGCAGTACTTC. Translation: CAISLSSYEQYF.

This clonotype was counted ten times or more. V gene TRBV12-3 or TRBV12-4 combines with J gene TRBJ1-2; D is ambiguous. The V end was cut by 5 bases, the J end by 4 bases, with 23 bases between. There are 17 residues in the CDR3. The CDR3 reads CASSLEVSFRKTYGYTF. CDR3 DNA: TGTGCCAGCAGTCTCGAGGTCAGCTTCCGAAAGACCTATGGCTACACCTTC.

On this clonotype: Being one base from a much bigger clone, this may be a read error. This chain connects TRBV18 to TRBJ1-4; no firm D call. In germline, CDR1 is KGHSH, CDR2 LQKENI. The CDR3 totals 17 residues. In nucleotides, the CDR3 is TGTCCCAGCTCACCACTCCGGGCCCTCAGCAACCATGAAAAACTGTTTTTT. This gives the protein CPSSPLRALSNHEKLFF.

This clonotype was counted at least ten times. This rearrangement joins TRBV10-2 to TRBJ2-7, with TRBD2 identical over 7 bases. J gave up 2 bases and V 4 bases, and 5 bases lay outside the gene matches. The CDR3 sequence is 14 residues long. Germline V gene data show CDR1 as WSHSY and CDR2 as SAAADI. This CDR3 is CASSAASGTYEQYF. In DNA, the CDR3 is TGCGCCAGCAGTGCGGCTAGCGGTACCTACGAGCAGTACTTC.

This clonotype was counted ten times or more. The chain uses TRBV27 and TRBJ2-7; TRBD2 agrees at 7 bases. This CDR3 has 13 amino acids. Germline CDR1 is MNHEY and CDR2 is SMNVEV (reference sequence). The V segment lost 8 bases and the J segment 0 bases; nucleotides outside the gene matches: 4. The CDR3 bases are TGTGCCAGCGGAGAGCGGGACTCCTACGAGCAGTACTTC. It codes for CASGERDSYEQYF.

This clonotype was picked up many times. The rearrangement links TRBV18 to TRBJ1-5; TRBD1 matches 7 bases. The CDR3 covers 14 residues. CDR1 is KGHSH, CDR2 LQKENI, per germline. The J segment lost 6 bases and the V segment lost 2 bases, leaving 4 bases of the junction unmatched. The CDR3 spells CASSPDRVSQPQHF. The DNA of the CDR3 is TGTGCCAGCTCACCAGACAGGGTGAGTCAGCCCCAGCATTTT.

Of note for this clonotype: A much larger clone differs from this one at a single base, so this may be a read error. The gene calls are TRBV20-1 and TRBJ2-7; either TRBD1 or TRBD2 may fit D (5 bases each). The CDR3 is made up of 14 amino acids. Germline loops: CDR1 DFQATT, CDR2 SNEGSKA (reference sequence). The CDR3 bases are TGCGGTGCGTTAGACTACAGGTTCCCCTACGAGCAGTACTTC. As protein: CGALDYRFPYEQYF.

Regarding this clonotype: A single base separates this from a much larger clone, so it may be a read error. The genes are TRBV10-3 and TRBJ1-2; D call uncertain. The CDR3 is 13 amino acids. Germline values: CDR1 ENHRY, CDR2 SYGVKD. The V end lost 1 base, the J end lost 2 bases, and 5 bases lay between the germline ends. In nucleotides, the CDR3 is TGTGCCATCAGTGAGTTAGACAACTATGGCTACACCTTC. Amino acids: CAISELDNYGYTF.

This clonotype showed up many times. This chain connects TRBV12-3 or TRBV12-4 to TRBJ1-6; tentative D call: TRBD1 (6 bases). The V and J ends lost 8 bases and 8 bases respectively, with 13 bases between them. The CDR3 is 13 amino acids. CDR3 DNA: TGTGCCAGCGGCCGGGGGGCAGATTCACCCCTCCACTTT. Protein product: CASGRGADSPLHF.